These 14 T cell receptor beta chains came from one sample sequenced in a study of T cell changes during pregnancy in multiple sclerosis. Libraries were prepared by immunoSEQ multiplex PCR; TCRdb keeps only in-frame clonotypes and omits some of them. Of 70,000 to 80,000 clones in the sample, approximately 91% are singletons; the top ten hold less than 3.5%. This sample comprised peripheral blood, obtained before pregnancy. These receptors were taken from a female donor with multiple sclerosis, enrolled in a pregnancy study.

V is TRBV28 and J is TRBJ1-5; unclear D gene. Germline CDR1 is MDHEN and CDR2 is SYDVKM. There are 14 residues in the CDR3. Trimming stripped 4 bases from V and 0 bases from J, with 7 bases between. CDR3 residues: CASSYSDSNQPQHF. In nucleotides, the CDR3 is TGTGCCAGCAGTTATTCAGATAGCAATCAGCCCCAGCATTTT.

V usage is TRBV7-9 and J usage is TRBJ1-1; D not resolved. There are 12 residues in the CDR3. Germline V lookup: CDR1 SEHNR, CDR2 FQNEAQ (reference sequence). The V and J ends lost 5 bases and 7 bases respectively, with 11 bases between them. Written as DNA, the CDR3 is TGTGCCAGCAGCCCCCGGGAACTTGAAGCTTTCTTT. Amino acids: CASSPRELEAFF.

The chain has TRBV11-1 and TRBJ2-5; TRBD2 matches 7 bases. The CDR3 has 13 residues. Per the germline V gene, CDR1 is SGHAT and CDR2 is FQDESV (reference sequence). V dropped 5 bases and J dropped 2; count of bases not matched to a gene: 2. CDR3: CASSRGGQETQYF. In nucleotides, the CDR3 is TGTGCCAGCAGCCGGGGAGGGCAAGAGACCCAGTACTTC.

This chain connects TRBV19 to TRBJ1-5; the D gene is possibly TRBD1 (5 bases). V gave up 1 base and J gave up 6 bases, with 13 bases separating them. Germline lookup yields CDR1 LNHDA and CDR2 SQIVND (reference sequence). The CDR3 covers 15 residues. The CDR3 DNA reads TGTGCCAGTAGTATAGGGGGCAGAGCCGGTCAGCCCCAGCATTTT. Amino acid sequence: CASSIGGRAGQPQHF.

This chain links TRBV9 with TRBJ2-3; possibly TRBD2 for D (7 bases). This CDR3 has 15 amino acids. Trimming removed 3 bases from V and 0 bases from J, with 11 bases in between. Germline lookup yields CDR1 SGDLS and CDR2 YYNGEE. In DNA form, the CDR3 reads TGTGCCAGCAGCGAGGGGGGGAGTAGCACAGATACGCAGTATTTT. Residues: CASSEGGSSTDTQYF.

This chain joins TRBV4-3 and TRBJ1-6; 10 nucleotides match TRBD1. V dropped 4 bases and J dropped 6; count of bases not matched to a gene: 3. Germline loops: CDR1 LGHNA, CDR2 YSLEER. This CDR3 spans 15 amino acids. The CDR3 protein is CASSPWTGGNSPLHF. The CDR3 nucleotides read TGCGCCAGCAGCCCATGGACAGGGGGTAATTCACCCCTCCACTTT.

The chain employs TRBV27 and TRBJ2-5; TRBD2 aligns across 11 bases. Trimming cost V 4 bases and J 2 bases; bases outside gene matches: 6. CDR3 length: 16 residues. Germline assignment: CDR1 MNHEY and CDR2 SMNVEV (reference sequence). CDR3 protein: CASSSGLAGGQETQYF. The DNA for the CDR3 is TGTGCCAGCAGTTCCGGCCTAGCGGGAGGTCAAGAGACCCAGTACTTC.

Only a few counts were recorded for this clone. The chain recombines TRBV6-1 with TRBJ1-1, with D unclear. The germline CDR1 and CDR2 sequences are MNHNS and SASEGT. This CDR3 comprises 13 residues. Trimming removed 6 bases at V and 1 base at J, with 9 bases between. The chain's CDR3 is CASRRVSNTEAFF. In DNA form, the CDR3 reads TGTGCCAGCAGAAGAGTTTCGAACACTGAAGCTTTCTTT.

CDR3: CASSSQDRHWQYF. In DNA, the CDR3 is TGTGCCAGCAGCTCCCAGGACAGACATTGGCAGTATTTT. The genes are TRBV11-3 and TRBJ2-3, with D perhaps matching TRBD1 (6 bases). Trimming took off 4 bases at V and 11 bases at J, with 16 bases between the two ends. This CDR3 region has 13 residues. Germline lookup yields CDR1 SGHNT and CDR2 YENEEA.

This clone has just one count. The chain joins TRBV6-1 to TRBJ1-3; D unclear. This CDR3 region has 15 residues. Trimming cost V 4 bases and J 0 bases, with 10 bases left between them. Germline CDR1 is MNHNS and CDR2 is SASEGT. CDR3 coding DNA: TGTGCCAGCAGTGTCAGGATCCTCTCTGGAAACACCATATATTTT. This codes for CASSVRILSGNTIYF.

This CDR3 reads CASSYSSSGGTEAFF. DNA of the CDR3: TGTGCCAGCAGTTACTCGAGTTCGGGGGGCACTGAAGCTTTCTTT. This chain uses TRBV6-5 with TRBJ1-1; D might be TRBD1 (5 bases). The CDR3 is made up of 15 amino acids. V dropped 0 bases and J dropped 4 bases, with 12 bases sitting between them. In germline, CDR1 is MNHEY, CDR2 SVGAGI.

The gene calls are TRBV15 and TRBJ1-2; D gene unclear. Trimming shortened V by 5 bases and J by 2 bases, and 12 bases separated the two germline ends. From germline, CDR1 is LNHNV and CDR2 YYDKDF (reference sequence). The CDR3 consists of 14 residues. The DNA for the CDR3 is TGTGCCACCAGCGACGCGGGATCAAACTATGGCTACACCTTC. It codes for CATSDAGSNYGYTF.

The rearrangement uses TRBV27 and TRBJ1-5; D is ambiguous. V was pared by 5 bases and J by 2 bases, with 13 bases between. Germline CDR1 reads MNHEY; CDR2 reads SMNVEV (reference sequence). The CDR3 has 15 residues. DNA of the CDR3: TGTGCCAGCAGTCGAGAGGCGGGCGGCAATCAGCCCCAGCATTTT. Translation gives CASSREAGGNQPQHF.

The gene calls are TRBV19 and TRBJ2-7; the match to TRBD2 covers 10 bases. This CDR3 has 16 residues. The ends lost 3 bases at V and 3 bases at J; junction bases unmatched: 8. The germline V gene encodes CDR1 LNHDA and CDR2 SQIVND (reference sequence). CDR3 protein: CASSMGPSGRHYEQYF. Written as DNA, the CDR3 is TGTGCCAGTAGTATGGGGCCTAGCGGGAGACACTACGAGCAGTACTTC.